This TCR beta chain was identified in a study of response to subunit inactivated influenza vaccine. In its sample, this clonotype was seen many times. Its target is not known. Points from the study as a whole: Each seasonal influenza vaccination recruits few new T cells, the authors suggested.

Using its own MiXCR run on the RT-PCR reads, TCRdb lists one record per CDR3 protein. This sample has some 500,000 distinct CDR3 sequences; more than 15% occur once, and the top ten carry less than 4%. This CDR3 is built from 15 residues. Germline V lookup: CDR1 MGHRA, CDR2 YSYEKL. V was pared by 0 bases and J by 4 bases, with 12 bases between. The material sequenced was CD4+ T cells sorted from PBMCs, taken around 25 months after vaccination. The receptor's source is a man between 50 and 69 years old who received an inactivated influenza vaccine. This chain links TRBV4-1 with TRBJ1-2; D remains ambiguous. This CDR3 reads CASSQDQSVPYGYTF. The DNA of the CDR3 is TGCGCCAGCAGCCAAGATCAATCCGTGCCCTATGGCTACACCTTC.